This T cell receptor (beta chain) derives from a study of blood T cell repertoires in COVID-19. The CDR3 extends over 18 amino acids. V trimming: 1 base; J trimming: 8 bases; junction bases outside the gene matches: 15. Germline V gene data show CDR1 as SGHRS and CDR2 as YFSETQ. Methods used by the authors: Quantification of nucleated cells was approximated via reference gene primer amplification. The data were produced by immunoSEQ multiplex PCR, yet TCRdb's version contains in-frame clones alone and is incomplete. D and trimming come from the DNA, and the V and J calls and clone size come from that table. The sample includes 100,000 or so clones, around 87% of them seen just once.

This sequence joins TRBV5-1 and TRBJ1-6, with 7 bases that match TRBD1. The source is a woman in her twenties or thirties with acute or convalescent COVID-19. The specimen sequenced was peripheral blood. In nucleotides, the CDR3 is TGCGCCAGCAGCTTGCTACCTCTGACAGGGAGTATTGATTCACCCCTCCACTTT. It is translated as CASSLLPLTGSIDSPLHF. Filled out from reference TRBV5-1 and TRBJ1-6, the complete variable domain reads KAGVTQTPRYLIKTRGQQVTLSCSPISGHRSVSWYQQTPGQGLQFLFEYFSETQRNKGNFPGRFSGRQFSNSRSEMNVSTLELGDSALYLCASSLLPLTGSIDSPLHFGNGTRLTVT.